The T cell receptor beta chain under discussion was sequenced for a study of control samples from healthy donors and cancer patients. CDR1 and CDR2 from the germline V gene are LNHDA and SQIVND (reference sequence). This CDR3 is 15 amino acids long. V lost 4 bases to trimming and J lost 5 bases; unmatched junction nucleotides: 2. The protocol was immunoSEQ multiplex PCR, while the TCRdb copy is restricted to in-frame clones and leaves out a portion. The table has roughly 130,000 clones, over 90% seen once. The specimen was PBMCs. V is TRBV19 and J is TRBJ2-5; 15 bases match TRBD2. The TCR comes from a man between 60 and 70 years old with colorectal cancer. CDR3 amino acids: CASSTGLAGGETQYF. The CDR3, as DNA: TGTGCCAGTAGTACCGGACTAGCGGGGGGGGAGACCCAGTACTTC.